This T cell receptor (beta chain) was found in a study of T cells in Graves' hyperthyroidism and ophthalmopathy. Ten or more counts support this clonotype. Its ends do not fully match the called genes, so a read error is possible. Amplified regions were TCR beta CDR3 sequences from RNA transcripts. During a first-round RT-PCR of the TCR CDR3, the HTBI primer set was used. TCRdb ran MiXCR on the multiplex PCR reads and lists one entry per CDR3 protein. Of under 400,000 distinct CDR3 sequences detected, more than 11% appear once; the ten largest clones hold approximately 11%. This CDR3 is 14 amino acids long. Germline V gives CDR1 SGHTA, CDR2 FQGNSA.

Sequencing was performed on blood. This TCR came from a woman between 55 and 75 years old with Graves' hyperthyroidism. The chain combines TRBV7-2 with TRBJ2-2; no clear D. In nucleotides, the CDR3 is TGTGTCAGCAGCTTAGCAGTTAACACCGGGGAGCTGTTTTTT. This codes for CVSSLAVNTGELFF.